This T cell receptor (beta chain) was captured by sequencing in a study of OX40 agonist ivuxolimab in advanced cancers. In the study overall: Hepatocellular carcinoma, melanoma, renal cell or head and neck cancer affected the dose-escalation patients. Study conclusions and caveats: Normalized expansion of T-cell clones was also low for some nonresponders. Partly responding patients at 0.1-3.0 mg/kg showed some of the smallest clonal expansion.

Comments on this clone: Antigen: not known.

Repertoires were generated with immunoSEQ multiplex PCR, while TCRdb's copy carries only in-frame clones and drops some. The sample has around 39,000 clones, around 84% seen once; the top ten hold 9.5% to 15%. From germline, CDR1 is SGHRS and CDR2 YFSETQ. The CDR3 contains 15 residues. With 2 bases removed from V and 5 bases from J, the gap between germline ends came to 11 bases. The gene calls are TRBV5-1 and TRBJ1-6; D gene unclear. The source is an adult with an advanced solid tumor such as melanoma, head and neck, liver or kidney cancer. The starting material was CD4+ or CD8+ T cells sorted from blood, obtained in a trial of the OX40 agonist ivuxolimab. The CDR3 DNA follows: TGCGCCAGCAGCTTACGGCCTGGGGATAATTCACCCCTCCACTTT. Residues: CASSLRPGDNSPLHF. Full variable domain (rest looked up from reference TRBV5-1 and TRBJ1-6): KAGVTQTPRYLIKTRGQQVTLSCSPISGHRSVSWYQQTPGQGLQFLFEYFSETQRNKGNFPGRFSGRQFSNSRSEMNVSTLELGDSALYLCASSLRPGDNSPLHFGNGTRLTVT.